This entry lists 28 T cell receptor beta chains sequenced from one sample in a study of T cell repertoires in cytomegalovirus infection. One entry per CDR3 protein, called by TCRdb with MiXCR from the reads. This table holds roughly 350,000 distinct CDR3 sequences, 34% found once. No cognate antigen is known for these TCRs. Sequencing used cultured PBMCs, obtained from culture after CMV antigen stimulation. The receptors stem from a human donor in good health (CMV status not recorded). Some clones in this sample may be carry-over from other donors' samples.

This clonotype was observed once. Relative to the germline gene, one junction end is altered; a read error may explain this. The genes are TRBV11-2 and TRBJ2-1; D is perhaps TRBD1 or TRBD2 (5 bases each). Germline CDR1 reads SGHAT; CDR2 reads FQNNGV. CDR3 length equals 12 residues. The CDR3 sequence is CASSLDRDLGNF. The CDR3 coding sequence is TGTGCCAGCAGCTTAGATCGGGACCTAGGAAACTTC.

This clonotype occurred many times. The gene calls are TRBV7-2 and TRBJ2-7, with 8 bases matching TRBD2. The V segment lost 1 base and the J segment 4 bases; nucleotides outside the gene matches: 3. CDR3 length: 14 residues. In germline, CDR1 is SGHTA, CDR2 FQGNSA. The CDR3 DNA follows: TGTGCCAGCAGCTTAGGGGTAGCGGGGTACGAGCAGTACTTC. This encodes CASSLGVAGYEQYF.

The chain joins TRBV7-9 to TRBJ2-1; 10 nucleotides agree with TRBD2. J lost 0 bases, V lost 5 bases, and 13 bases had no gene match. This CDR3 spans 19 amino acids. CDR1 and CDR2 (germline): SEHNR, FQNEAQ (reference sequence). The chain's CDR3 is CASSVGGLAVVSSYNEQFF. DNA for the CDR3: TGTGCCAGCAGCGTCGGAGGACTAGCGGTAGTAAGCTCCTACAATGAGCAGTTCTTC.

This clonotype was counted between two and nine times. The J gene is TRBJ2-3, the V gene TRBV6-1; 8 bases agree with TRBD1. The length of the CDR3 is 14 residues. V gave up 8 bases and J gave up 2 bases; unmatched junction bases: 6. Germline V gene lookup returns CDR1 MNHNS and CDR2 SASEGT. The CDR3, as DNA: TGTGCCAGCCTGGACAGGGCAATCACAGATACGCAGTATTTT. Protein product: CASLDRAITDTQYF.

This chain joins TRBV7-2 and TRBJ1-1; TRBD1 is a possible D gene (6 bases). The length of the CDR3 is 13 residues. Trimming pared 5 bases from V and 3 bases from J, leaving 10 bases between. In germline, CDR1 is SGHTA, CDR2 FQGNSA. In DNA form, the CDR3 reads TGTGCCAGCAGCAGACAGGTGCACACTGAAGCTTTCTTT. Translating it yields CASSRQVHTEAFF.

This clonotype has a handful of counts. The CDR3 DNA reads TGTGCCAGCAGTTTCTTATCTAGCGGAAGCTCCTACAATGAGCAGTTCTTC. This sequence encodes CASSFLSSGSSYNEQFF. The chain carries TRBV6-5 and TRBJ2-1, with 7 bases fitting TRBD2. Germline lookup yields CDR1 MNHEY and CDR2 SVGAGI. The CDR3 runs to 17 residues. With 4 bases clipped from V and 0 bases from J, the junction kept 9 bases outside the gene matches.

V usage is TRBV19 and J usage is TRBJ1-5, with 10 bases aligning to TRBD1. This CDR3 contains 14 residues. In germline, CDR1 is LNHDA, CDR2 SQIVND (reference sequence). V was clipped by 3 bases and J by 6 bases; unmatched bases: 2. CDR3: CASSIGTGVQPQHF. The DNA of the CDR3 is TGTGCCAGTAGTATTGGGACAGGGGTTCAGCCCCAGCATTTT. Looking up the rest from reference TRBV19 and TRBJ1-5 gives the full variable domain: DGGITQSPKYLFRKEGQNVTLSCEQNLNHDAMYWYRQDPGQGLRLIYYSQIVNDFQKGDIAEGYSVSREKKESFPLTVTSAQKNPTAFYLCASSIGTGVQPQHFGDGTRLSIL.

V is TRBV6-2 or TRBV6-3 and J is TRBJ2-7; D uncertain. The CDR3 sequence is 12 residues long. The V gene's germline CDR1 is MNHEY and CDR2 SVGEGT. V was cut by 6 bases and J by 3 bases, with 9 bases left in between. Here the CDR3 DNA reads TGTGCCAGCAGCCGTTGGGGCTACGAGCAGTACTTC. The encoded protein is CASSRWGYEQYF.

The chain uses TRBV4-3 and TRBJ2-5, with 8 positions matching TRBD2. V lost 0 bases, J lost 5 bases, and 5 bases stayed unmatched. The germline gives CDR1 LGHNA, CDR2 YSLEER. The CDR3 is 15 residues long. The CDR3 protein is CASSQDATSAETQYF. CDR3 sequence (DNA): TGCGCCAGCAGCCAAGATGCGACTAGCGCCGAGACCCAGTACTTC.

The chain is built from TRBV15 and TRBJ2-3; 12 bases align to TRBD1. Germline assignment: CDR1 LNHNV and CDR2 YYDKDF (reference sequence). The CDR3 extends over 16 amino acids. V was clipped by 3 bases and J by 5 bases; unmatched bases: 6. The CDR3 reads CATSSRDRGRGDTQYF. The CDR3 nucleotides read TGTGCCACCAGCAGCCGGGACAGGGGGCGAGGAGATACGCAGTATTTT.

This clonotype was picked up many times. The chain carries TRBV7-2 and TRBJ2-1, with TRBD2 as a possible D gene (6 bases). The CDR3 consists of 15 residues. V shed 5 bases and J shed 0 bases, with 11 bases lying between them. Germline values: CDR1 SGHTA, CDR2 FQGNSA. The CDR3 DNA reads as TGTGCCAGCAGCCTCGCGGGGAGCTCCTACAATGAGCAGTTCTTC. It encodes CASSLAGSSYNEQFF.

The chain carries TRBV7-2 and TRBJ1-1; 7 bases agree with TRBD1. V lost 2 bases to trimming and J lost 14 bases; unmatched junction nucleotides: 20. CDR1 and CDR2 (germline): SGHTA, FQGNSA. This CDR3 has 16 residues. The CDR3 loop is CASSLRSPGTDSFPFF. CDR3 DNA sequence: TGTGCCAGCAGCTTAAGGTCTCCCGGGACAGACTCTTTCCCCTTCTTT.

The chain has TRBV12-3 or TRBV12-4 and TRBJ1-3, with D possibly TRBD1 on 6 matching bases. Trimming removed 6 bases at V and 0 bases at J, with 9 bases between. This CDR3 is 14 amino acids long. The CDR3 sequence: CASSRGLSGNTIYF. The CDR3 nucleotides are TGTGCCAGCAGCAGGGGTCTCTCTGGAAACACCATATATTTT.

This clonotype was recorded a few times. The chain has TRBV7-2 and TRBJ2-1; a weak D match, TRBD2 (6 bases). V was pared by 5 bases and J by 7 bases, with 15 bases between. The CDR3 sequence is 14 residues long. Germline lookup yields CDR1 SGHTA and CDR2 FQGNSA. The CDR3 reads CASSAGTRHNEQFF. Written as DNA, the CDR3 is TGTGCCAGCAGCGCGGGAACTCGACATAATGAGCAGTTCTTC.

This sequence joins TRBV12-3 or TRBV12-4 and TRBJ1-1; D gene uncertain. V lost 2 bases and J 0 bases, leaving 10 bases between the germline ends. This CDR3 is built from 15 residues. The CDR3 nucleotides read TGTGCCAGCAGTTTACGTTCGAGCCTGAACACTGAAGCTTTCTTT. Residues: CASSLRSSLNTEAFF.

This clonotype showed up just a few times. The V call is TRBV19, the J call TRBJ1-1; D not resolved. Trimming stripped 5 bases from V and 3 bases from J, with 19 bases between. Germline V lookup: CDR1 LNHDA, CDR2 SQIVND (reference sequence). This CDR3 is 16 amino acids long. CDR3 in DNA: TGTGCCAGTAGTCTCTACGCCTCAACCACGGACACTGAAGCTTTCTTT. As protein: CASSLYASTTDTEAFF.

This clonotype has just a few counts. V is TRBV7-2 and J is TRBJ2-3; 8 nucleotides agree with TRBD2. V gave up 2 bases and J gave up 4 bases; unmatched junction bases: 8. The CDR3 has 16 residues. Germline V CDR1 and CDR2: SGHTA, FQGNSA. As DNA, the CDR3 is TGTGCCAGCAGCTTAATCCCGGGAGGGCCTTCAGATACGCAGTATTTT. It translates to CASSLIPGGPSDTQYF.

This chain joins TRBV12-3 or TRBV12-4 and TRBJ1-5; D remains ambiguous. V was clipped by 8 bases and J by 4 bases, with 18 bases between them. This CDR3 contains 15 residues. CDR3 DNA sequence: TGTGCCAGCTGTCCGGGCTTCGGGAGGAATCAGCCCCAGCATTTT. Protein: CASCPGFGRNQPQHF.

J is TRBJ2-7 and V is TRBV28; D is unresolved. CDR1 and CDR2 from the germline V gene are MDHEN and SYDVKM. Trimming removed 3 bases from V and 0 bases from J, with 12 bases in between. The CDR3 runs to 15 residues. Written as DNA, the CDR3 is TGTGCCAGCAGTTTGGCCGAGGTTTACTCCTACGAGCAGTACTTC. Amino acids: CASSLAEVYSYEQYF.

CDR3 sequence (DNA): TGTGCCAGTAACCAGGGGGCACAGCCCCAGCATTTT. Protein sequence: CASNQGAQPQHF. The V gene is TRBV19, the J gene TRBJ1-5; TRBD1 matches 8 bases. V shed 7 bases and J 7 bases; nucleotides not matched to a gene: 3. The CDR3 length is 12 residues. The V gene's germline CDR1 is LNHDA and CDR2 SQIVND (reference sequence).

Only a few counts were recorded for this clonotype. The chain links TRBV6-1 to TRBJ2-1; D may be TRBD2 (6 bases). CDR1 and CDR2 from the germline V gene are MNHNS and SASEGT. V lost 5 bases and J lost 0, with 17 bases in between. CDR3 length: 17 residues. The CDR3, as DNA: TGTGCCAGCAGTTTTTCCACTCTCGGGGGCTCCTACAATGAGCAGTTCTTC. Translating gives CASSFSTLGGSYNEQFF.

The J gene is TRBJ2-2, the V gene TRBV6-8; D gene unclear. The CDR3 is 13 amino acids. Trimming cost V 0 bases and J 9 bases, with 8 bases left between them. The germline gives CDR1 MNHGY, CDR2 SAAAGT. CDR3 region: CASSYSRNWELFF. The CDR3 bases are TGTGCCAGCAGTTACTCGAGAAATTGGGAGCTGTTTTTT.

V is TRBV4-1 and J is TRBJ1-2; the match to TRBD1 covers 7 bases. Per germline, CDR1 MGHRA and CDR2 YSYEKL. The junction had 17 bases not matched to a gene; V was cut back by 3 bases and J by 4 bases. The CDR3 has 18 residues. In DNA, the CDR3 is TGCGCCAGCAGCCAGCAGAGACAGGGCTCCAGGAGTGGCTATGGCTACACCTTC. This gives the protein CASSQQRQGSRSGYGYTF.

This clonotype appeared many times. V and J are TRBV6-2 or TRBV6-3 and TRBJ2-3; 10 nucleotides align to TRBD2. CDR3 length: 16 amino acids. CDR1 and CDR2 (germline): MNHEY, SVGEGT. V trimming: 6 bases; J trimming: 2 bases; junction bases outside the gene matches: 8. In nucleotides, the CDR3 is TGTGCCAGCAGACGCCAACTAGCGGGATTCACAGATACGCAGTATTTT. Translated: CASRRQLAGFTDTQYF.

This clonotype has only a few counts. The chain employs TRBV27 and TRBJ2-1; 9 nucleotides agree with TRBD2. CDR1 and CDR2 from the germline V gene are MNHEY and SMNVEV (reference sequence). V dropped 3 bases and J dropped 7; count of bases not matched to a gene: 7. This CDR3 region has 15 residues. CDR3 amino acids: CASSFLREGQNEQFF. CDR3 coding DNA: TGTGCCAGCAGTTTTTTGCGGGAGGGCCAGAATGAGCAGTTCTTC.

The rearrangement uses TRBV6-2 or TRBV6-3 and TRBJ2-5, with 9 bases that match TRBD2. V lost 0 bases to trimming and J lost 4 bases; unmatched junction nucleotides: 6. The CDR3 length is 16 residues. The germline V gene encodes CDR1 MNHEY and CDR2 SVGEGT. The CDR3 DNA is TGTGCCAGCAGTTACTCGAACGCAGCGGGAGGAGAGACCCAGTACTTC. This sequence encodes CASSYSNAAGGETQYF.

The gene calls are TRBV7-2 and TRBJ2-7, with a weak D call TRBD1 (6 bases). Germline values: CDR1 SGHTA, CDR2 FQGNSA. Trimming removed 5 bases from V and 0 bases from J, with 20 bases in between. The CDR3 is made up of 17 amino acids. The DNA of the CDR3 is TGTGCCAGCAGCCCCCATTCCCGGGACACCTACTCCTACGAGCAGTACTTC. Its translation: CASSPHSRDTYSYEQYF. The whole variable domain, remainder taken from reference TRBV7-2 and TRBJ2-7, is GAGVSQSPSNKVTEKGKDVELRCDPISGHTALYWYRQSLGQGLEFLIYFQGNSAPDKSGLPSDRFSAERTGGSVSTLTIQRTQQEDSAVYLCASSPHSRDTYSYEQYFGPGTRLTVT.

This clonotype was counted between two and nine times. V gene TRBV12-3 or TRBV12-4 combines with J gene TRBJ2-2; a possible D gene is TRBD1 (5 bases). The CDR3 runs to 18 residues. The V end lost 6 bases, the J end lost 3 bases, and 23 bases lay between the germline ends. The CDR3 region is CASSLSPRAHLDTGELFF. The CDR3 nucleotides read TGTGCCAGCAGCCTTTCCCCCAGGGCGCATCTCGACACCGGGGAGCTGTTTTTT.